This note documents a single TCR beta chain sequence. Read data end 3 residues before the CDR3 end; the end is taken from the germline J gene. This specimen comes from a study of T cells in women clearing cervical HPV infection. Study as a whole: Blood came at first lesion visit for cases, post-clearance for controls.

Libraries were prepared by immunoSEQ multiplex PCR; TCRdb keeps only in-frame clonotypes and omits some of them. This sample's table has around 39,000 clones. Germline V gene sequence: CDR1 MGHRA, CDR2 YSYEKL. The J segment lost 3 bases and the V segment lost 4 bases, leaving 5 bases of the junction unmatched. The CDR3 is made up of 15 amino acids. The specimen was blood buffy coat. The V call is TRBV4-1, the J call TRBJ2-1; 8 bases map to TRBD1. This TCR derives from a woman aged 18 to 69 with a cervical HPV16 infection that either progressed to CIN3+ or cleared (not recorded which). The CDR3 loop reads CASSRGQGNYNEQFF. The DNA read from the CDR3 is TGCGCCAGCAGCCGCGGACAGGGTAACTACAATGAG.